Presented here are 20 T cell receptor beta chains from one specimen sequenced in a study of response to subunit inactivated influenza vaccine (dated by TCRdb to between 2017 and 2018). Libraries came from RT-PCR. The listed sequencing device is Illumina HiSeq 2500. TCRdb reanalyzed the raw reads on its own, using fastp at Q25 for trimming and MiXCR for clone calling, and kept in-frame beta chains. Each CDR3 protein gets just one entry, which takes the most common genes and DNA from the rows behind it. The sample table shows about 570,000 distinct CDR3 sequences, and over 9.5% are seen once. Of the sample, approximately 10% falls within the top ten clones. The sequences come from PBMCs from blood, collected on the day of vaccination. The receptors here all came from a man aged 50-59 years who received an inactivated influenza vaccine. Donor details come from another sample of the same person, matched by shared clones.

This clonotype was detected many times. V is TRBV20-1 and J is TRBJ2-1; TRBD1 matches at 7 bases. Germline CDR1 reads DFQATT; CDR2 reads SNEGSKA (reference sequence). Trimming at V came to 6 bases and at J to 2 bases, leaving 7 bases not matched to a gene. The CDR3 consists of 14 residues. This chain's CDR3 is CSAKTGNAYNEQFF. For the CDR3, the DNA is TGCAGTGCCAAGACAGGGAATGCCTACAATGAGCAGTTCTTC.

This clonotype has ten or more counts. One end of the junction varies from germline; a read error may be responsible. The rearrangement joins TRBV5-1 to TRBJ1-5; D is unclear. Germline CDR1 SGHRS, CDR2 YFSETQ. The CDR3 consists of 13 residues. CDR3 region: CASSLGSNQPQHF. The CDR3 coding sequence is TGTGCCAGCAGTTTAGGTAGCAATCAGCCCCAGCATTTT.

This clonotype was recorded a few times. The chain carries TRBV6-5 and TRBJ2-2; no clear D. V was trimmed by 8 bases and J by 6 bases, leaving 10 bases between them. The CDR3 extends over 12 amino acids. Germline V gives CDR1 MNHEY, CDR2 SVGAGI. CDR3 nucleotide sequence: TGTGCCAGCGCCGTTTTGCCCGGGGAGCTGTTTTTT. Its protein product is CASAVLPGELFF.

This clonotype occurred a few times. This rearrangement joins TRBV10-3 to TRBJ2-4, with 7 nucleotides matching TRBD1. The germline CDR1 and CDR2 sequences are ENHRY and SYGVKD. The CDR3 is 14 residues long. Trimming cost V 4 bases and J 3 bases; bases outside gene matches: 3. CDR3: CAISGDRDKNIQYF. The CDR3 DNA is TGTGCCATCAGTGGGGACAGAGACAAAAACATTCAGTACTTC.

As regards this clonotype: Being one base from a much bigger clone, this may be a read error. The chain recombines TRBV29-1 with TRBJ2-1, with no clear D. The V end was cut by 7 bases, the J end by 0 bases, with 10 bases between. Per germline, CDR1 SQVTM and CDR2 ANQGSEA. The CDR3 covers 13 residues. In nucleotides, the CDR3 is TGCAGCGCGAGTCTTAGCTCCTACAATGAGCAGTTCTTC. Translation gives CSASLSSYNEQFF.

This clonotype was counted only a few times. The chain joins TRBV12-3 or TRBV12-4 to TRBJ2-5, with D tentatively TRBD2 (5 bases). This CDR3 has 13 amino acids. The V end lost 5 bases, the J end lost 5 bases, and 12 bases lay between the germline ends. The CDR3 region is CASSRGGVETQYF. The CDR3 DNA sequence: TGTGCCAGCAGTCGGGGTGGCGTGGAGACCCAGTACTTC.

In this sample, this clonotype turned up once. The V and J genes are TRBV4-1 and TRBJ1-5; unclear D gene. The CDR3 spans 17 residues. Trimming stripped 0 bases from V and 0 bases from J, with 12 bases between. In germline, CDR1 is MGHRA, CDR2 YSYEKL. The CDR3 sequence: CASSQDFRRYSNQPQHF. For the CDR3, the DNA is TGCGCCAGCAGCCAAGATTTTCGGAGGTATAGCAATCAGCCCCAGCATTTT.

The sample holds a few counts of this clonotype. The J gene is TRBJ2-7, the V gene TRBV20-1; possibly TRBD1 or TRBD2 for D (5 bases each). Germline CDR1 is DFQATT and CDR2 is SNEGSKA (reference sequence). The CDR3 consists of 13 residues. With 3 bases removed from V and 7 bases from J, the gap between germline ends came to 16 bases. The CDR3 protein is CSASSPGGVEQYF. CDR3 coding DNA: TGCAGTGCTAGTAGCCCTGGGGGAGTTGAGCAGTACTTC.

This clonotype turned up a few times. CDR3 protein: CASATTNSYEQYF. For the CDR3, the DNA is TGCGCCAGCGCAACGACAAATTCCTACGAGCAGTACTTC. The chain joins TRBV5-1 to TRBJ2-7, with D uncertain. Germline-derived CDR1 and CDR2 are SGHRS and YFSETQ. CDR3 length: 13 amino acids. Deletions cut 7 bases from V and 1 base from J, with 12 bases between.

This clonotype was seen a handful of times. The chain is built from TRBV6-1 and TRBJ2-3; D unclear. Deletions cut 7 bases from V and 1 base from J, with 12 bases between. Germline values: CDR1 MNHNS, CDR2 SASEGT. The CDR3 extends over 14 amino acids. CDR3 in amino acids: CASTDRLGTDTQYF. The CDR3 region has the DNA TGTGCCAGCACCGACCGATTGGGCACAGATACGCAGTATTTT.

There are a few counts of this clonotype. The chain has TRBV7-9 and TRBJ1-2, with D unresolved. Trimming shortened V by 8 bases and J by 12 bases, and 7 bases separated the two germline ends. Germline-derived CDR1 and CDR2 are SEHNR and FQNEAQ (reference sequence). There are 8 residues in the CDR3. The CDR3 DNA is TGTGCCAGCCCTGTGGACACCTTC. This codes for CASPVDTF.

This clonotype came up many times. The V call is TRBV7-2, the J call TRBJ2-7; 14 positions match TRBD2. V was clipped by 5 bases and J by 6 bases; unmatched bases: 3. In germline, CDR1 is SGHTA, CDR2 FQGNSA. The CDR3 sequence is 14 residues long. The CDR3 protein is CASSPGLAGAEQYF. CDR3 coding DNA: TGTGCCAGCAGCCCGGGACTAGCGGGGGCCGAGCAGTACTTC.

This clonotype was detected a few times. The J gene is TRBJ2-7, the V gene TRBV5-5; 9 nucleotides match TRBD1. Germline CDR1 reads SGHKS; CDR2 reads YYEKEE (reference sequence). The CDR3 is 14 amino acids. Unmatched junction bases numbered 6, after V lost 5 bases and J lost 3 bases. The CDR3 loop reads CASRLWDRVYEQYF. The CDR3, as DNA: TGTGCCAGCAGACTTTGGGACAGGGTCTACGAGCAGTACTTC.

This clonotype has ten or more counts. The chain couples TRBV12-3 or TRBV12-4 to TRBJ1-5; tentatively, D is TRBD1 (6 bases). Trimming pared 6 bases from V and 0 bases from J, leaving 12 bases between. This CDR3 contains 15 residues. CDR3 DNA: TGTGCCAGCAGCTCCACAGGGATTAGCAATCAGCCCCAGCATTTT. Amino acid sequence: CASSSTGISNQPQHF.

This clonotype has only a few counts. CDR3 in amino acids: CASSYLGVSYEQYF. The CDR3 nucleotides are TGTGCCAGCAGTTACCTTGGTGTCTCCTACGAGCAGTACTTC. The chain joins TRBV6-2 or TRBV6-3 to TRBJ2-7, with D unclear. The CDR3 extends over 14 amino acids. The germline V gene encodes CDR1 MNHEY and CDR2 SVGEGT. The germline V and J ends were trimmed by 2 bases and 0 bases, with 8 bases remaining between them.

This clonotype was found once. This sequence joins TRBV3-1 and TRBJ2-5; 12 bases line up with TRBD2. CDR3 length: 18 residues. Germline V lookup: CDR1 LGHDT, CDR2 YNNKEL (reference sequence). V lost 11 bases, J lost 2 bases, and 18 bases stayed unmatched. CDR3 sequence: CASSQDAYLAGGQETQYF. The CDR3 nucleotides read TGTGCCTCCAGCCAAGATGCGTATCTAGCGGGGGGGCAAGAGACCCAGTACTTC.

The chain uses TRBV20-1 and TRBJ2-3; 12 bases fit TRBD2. The CDR3 has 15 amino acids. The J segment lost 2 bases and the V segment lost 4 bases, leaving 4 bases of the junction unmatched. Germline assignment: CDR1 DFQATT and CDR2 SNEGSKA (reference sequence). The CDR3 here is CSATRLAGATDTQYF. CDR3 sequence (DNA): TGCAGTGCTACCCGACTAGCGGGAGCCACAGATACGCAGTATTTT.

In its sample, this clonotype was seen a few times. The rearrangement links TRBV28 to TRBJ2-6; TRBD1 matches at 7 bases. V was clipped by 6 bases and J by 1 base; unmatched bases: 9. Germline-derived CDR1 and CDR2 are MDHEN and SYDVKM. CDR3 length: 17 amino acids. The CDR3 here is CASRSRQGRSGANVLTF. As DNA, the CDR3 is TGTGCCAGCAGATCCAGACAGGGTAGATCTGGGGCCAACGTCCTGACTTTC.

The chain joins TRBV4-3 to TRBJ2-2; D is uncertain. The CDR3 is 16 amino acids. Germline-derived CDR1 and CDR2 are LGHNA and YSLEER. V was trimmed by 1 base and J by 3 bases, leaving 12 bases between them. The CDR3 region is CASSQASHTDTGELFF. In DNA, the CDR3 is TGCGCCAGCAGCCAAGCTTCCCACACGGACACCGGGGAGCTGTTTTTT.

This clonotype has only a few counts. V and J are TRBV7-2 and TRBJ1-1, with a weak D call TRBD1 (6 bases). The CDR3 has 15 amino acids. Deletions cut 2 bases from V and 3 bases from J, with 13 bases between. Looked up from germline, CDR1 is SGHTA and CDR2 is FQGNSA. The CDR3 spells CASSLQGLVYTEAFF. CDR3 nucleotides: TGTGCCAGCAGCTTACAGGGGTTGGTGTACACTGAAGCTTTCTTT.